One sample yielded the 32 T cell receptor beta chains listed below, sequenced in a study of blood T cell repertoires in COVID-19. The table came from immunoSEQ multiplex PCR; TCRdb's copy has only in-frame clones and leaves some out. The table includes about 200,000 clones, 65% to 85% detected once. Sequenced: peripheral blood. Receptors originate from a woman aged 80 or over with acute or convalescent COVID-19.

The genes are TRBV3-1 (or the pseudogene TRBV3-2) and TRBJ2-3; 13 bases agree with TRBD2. The junction had 5 bases not matched to a gene; V was cut back by 1 base and J by 7 bases. This CDR3 has 16 amino acids. Per germline, CDR1 LGHDT and CDR2 YNNKEL (reference sequence). CDR3 in DNA: TGTGCCAGCAGCCAAGGACTAGCGGGGGGACTATATACGCAGTATTTT. Translating gives CASSQGLAGGLYTQYF.

CDR3 sequence: CASSIVEGTEAFF. The CDR3 DNA sequence: TGTGCCAGTAGTATAGTCGAGGGCACTGAAGCTTTCTTT. This chain uses TRBV19 with TRBJ1-1, with D hard to call. The CDR3 contains 13 residues. V was pared by 1 base and J by 4 bases, with 7 bases between. Germline-derived CDR1 and CDR2 are LNHDA and SQIVND (reference sequence).

V gene TRBV4-2 combines with J gene TRBJ2-5; 7 positions agree with TRBD2. The length of the CDR3 is 15 residues. The germline gives CDR1 LGHNA, CDR2 YNFKEQ. V lost 3 bases, J lost 2 bases, and 6 bases stayed unmatched. DNA of the CDR3: TGTGCCAGCAGCCAGGTCGGGGGGATACAAGAGACCCAGTACTTC. Protein sequence: CASSQVGGIQETQYF.

This clone was seen repeatedly, ten times or more. The genes are TRBV7-9 and TRBJ2-1; 10 nucleotides align to TRBD2. Germline V gives CDR1 SEHNR, CDR2 FQNEAQ (reference sequence). The CDR3 is 17 residues long. V lost 1 base, J lost 4 bases, and 7 bases stayed unmatched. CDR3 amino acids: CASSLDLTAGGYNEQFF. The CDR3 nucleotides read TGTGCCAGCAGCTTAGATTTAACAGCGGGGGGGTACAATGAGCAGTTCTTC.

The chain has TRBV6-5 and TRBJ2-3; 7 nucleotides align to TRBD2. CDR3 length equals 13 residues. The germline V gene has CDR1 MNHEY and CDR2 SVGAGI. J gave up 1 base and V 6 bases, and 1 base lay outside the gene matches. CDR3: CASRGGGTDTQYF. In nucleotides, the CDR3 is TGTGCCAGCAGGGGAGGGGGCACAGATACGCAGTATTTT.

For the CDR3, the DNA is TGTGCCAGCAGCGTCGGAGCGGGAGACACCGGGGAGCTGTTTTTT. Amino acid sequence: CASSVGAGDTGELFF. The gene calls are TRBV9 and TRBJ2-2; 8 bases line up with TRBD2. Per germline, CDR1 SGDLS and CDR2 YYNGEE. This CDR3 has 15 amino acids. V lost 2 bases, J lost 3 bases, and 3 bases stayed unmatched.

The V and J genes are TRBV19 and TRBJ1-3; 7 bases agree with TRBD1. V lost 5 bases, J lost 1 base, and 8 bases stayed unmatched. This CDR3 contains 16 residues. Germline lookup yields CDR1 LNHDA and CDR2 SQIVND (reference sequence). The CDR3 here is CASSPRSTGSGNTIYF. The CDR3 DNA follows: TGTGCCAGTAGTCCCCGATCGACAGGGTCTGGAAACACCATATATTTT.

The CDR3 nucleotides are TGTGCCAGCAGCCGGACAGGAAGCTCCTATAATTCACCCCTCCACTTT. It is translated as CASSRTGSSYNSPLHF. This chain connects TRBV7-9 to TRBJ1-6; 7 bases are shared with TRBD1. This CDR3 comprises 16 residues. CDR1 is SEHNR and CDR2 is FQNEAQ in the germline V gene (reference sequence). Losses at the gene ends were 5 bases for V and 0 bases for J; bases not matched to a gene: 4.

This rearrangement joins TRBV14 to TRBJ2-1, with D perhaps TRBD1 (5 bases). The germline V gene encodes CDR1 SGHDN and CDR2 FVKESK. The CDR3 is 13 amino acids. V was pared by 4 bases and J by 4 bases, with 8 bases between. This CDR3 is CASSLRTYNEQFF. CDR3 in DNA: TGTGCCAGCAGCCTGAGGACATACAATGAGCAGTTCTTC.

The sample holds one count of this clone. V gene TRBV15 combines with J gene TRBJ1-1; 7 nucleotides agree with TRBD1. V lost 3 bases and J lost 0; bases outside the gene matches: 7. In germline, CDR1 is LNHNV, CDR2 YYDKDF (reference sequence). This CDR3 is 16 amino acids long. In nucleotides, the CDR3 is TGTGCCACCAGCAGGCCCCGGACAGGCCTGAACACTGAAGCTTTCTTT. Translated, it gives CATSRPRTGLNTEAFF.

V usage is TRBV20-1 and J usage is TRBJ1-5; no firm D call. In germline, CDR1 is DFQATT, CDR2 SNEGSKA (reference sequence). The length of the CDR3 is 14 residues. V was cut by 3 bases and J by 5 bases, with 14 bases left in between. CDR3 protein: CSASEPAGDQPQHF. In DNA, the CDR3 is TGCAGTGCTAGTGAGCCAGCCGGGGATCAGCCCCAGCATTTT.

This chain connects TRBV27 to TRBJ2-2; D gene ambiguous. The CDR3 length is 14 residues. Trimming cost V 2 bases and J 1 base, with 5 bases left between them. Looked up from germline, CDR1 is MNHEY and CDR2 is SMNVEV (reference sequence). This chain's CDR3 is CASSLKLNTGELFF. The DNA of the CDR3 is TGTGCCAGCAGTTTAAAGCTGAACACCGGGGAGCTGTTTTTT.

The V and J genes are TRBV6-5 and TRBJ1-5; perhaps TRBD1 as D (5 bases). Germline V CDR1 and CDR2: MNHEY, SVGAGI. CDR3 length: 11 residues. With 10 bases removed from V and 11 bases from J, the gap between germline ends came to 15 bases. Here the CDR3 DNA reads TGTGCCATTCAGAGGGGAGGATCCCAGCATTTT. It translates to CAIQRGGSQHF.

The chain joins TRBV5-1 to TRBJ2-1; 9 bases agree with TRBD1. Germline V gene lookup returns CDR1 SGHRS and CDR2 YFSETQ. The junction had 7 bases not matched to a gene; V was cut back by 0 bases and J by 0 bases. The CDR3 is 18 amino acids. This CDR3 reads CASSLALGTGSSYNEQFF. The CDR3 region has the DNA TGCGCCAGCAGCTTGGCACTAGGGACAGGGAGCTCCTACAATGAGCAGTTCTTC. The full variable domain, with the rest looked up from reference TRBV5-1 and TRBJ2-1, is KAGVTQTPRYLIKTRGQQVTLSCSPISGHRSVSWYQQTPGQGLQFLFEYFSETQRNKGNFPGRFSGRQFSNSRSEMNVSTLELGDSALYLCASSLALGTGSSYNEQFFGPGTRLTVL.

There are a few counts of this clone. This chain links TRBV3-1 (or the pseudogene TRBV3-2) with TRBJ2-1; D is possibly TRBD2 (5 bases). V lost 0 bases and J 8 bases, leaving 14 bases between the germline ends. CDR1 and CDR2 from the germline V gene are LGHDT and YNNKEL (reference sequence). The length of the CDR3 is 15 residues. This CDR3 is CASSQDSASKDEQFF. The DNA for the CDR3 is TGTGCCAGCAGCCAAGATTCCGCTAGCAAGGATGAGCAGTTCTTC.

The chain uses TRBV9 and TRBJ2-3; 16 bases fit TRBD2. The germline V gene encodes CDR1 SGDLS and CDR2 YYNGEE. V shed 2 bases and J 2 bases; nucleotides not matched to a gene: 2. The CDR3 is made up of 17 amino acids. As DNA, the CDR3 is TGTGCCAGCAGCGTCGGGACTAGCGGGAGGGCCACAGATACGCAGTATTTT. Translation gives CASSVGTSGRATDTQYF.

CDR3 sequence: CASSRQGGETQYF. The CDR3 DNA sequence: TGTGCCAGCAGCCGACAGGGAGGAGAGACCCAGTACTTC. V gene TRBV4-2 combines with J gene TRBJ2-5, with D possibly matching TRBD1 (7 bases). Germline V gene lookup returns CDR1 LGHNA and CDR2 YNFKEQ. The V and J ends lost 4 bases and 4 bases respectively, with 10 bases between them. The CDR3 has 13 residues.

This chain links TRBV19 with TRBJ1-6; TRBD1 is a possible D gene (6 bases). V dropped 7 bases and J dropped 7 bases, with 14 bases sitting between them. CDR1 is LNHDA and CDR2 is SQIVND in the germline V gene (reference sequence). This CDR3 is built from 14 residues. The CDR3 DNA reads TGTGCCAGTAACGGGGGGCAGGAGAATTCACCCCTCCACTTT. It yields the protein CASNGGQENSPLHF.

The rearrangement joins TRBV7-2 to TRBJ1-5; possible D gene TRBD1, 6 bases. The CDR3 has 14 residues. V was trimmed by 5 bases and J by 6 bases, leaving 14 bases between them. CDR1 SGHTA and CDR2 FQGNSA come from the germline V gene. CDR3 DNA: TGTGCCAGCAGCGTGGCAGGGGTCAGTCAGCCCCAGCATTTT. This gives the protein CASSVAGVSQPQHF. Using reference TRBV7-2 and TRBJ1-5 for the parts outside the CDR3, the full variable domain is GAGVSQSPSNKVTEKGKDVELRCDPISGHTALYWYRQSLGQGLEFLIYFQGNSAPDKSGLPSDRFSAERTGGSVSTLTIQRTQQEDSAVYLCASSVAGVSQPQHFGDGTRLSIL.

In DNA, the CDR3 is TGCGCCAGCAGCCGAGGCTCGCTTGGCTACACCTTC. Amino acids: CASSRGSLGYTF. V gene TRBV5-1 combines with J gene TRBJ1-2, with D uncertain. CDR1 and CDR2 from the germline V gene are SGHRS and YFSETQ. CDR3 length: 12 residues. V lost 4 bases to trimming and J lost 7 bases, with 11 bases between them.

The genes are TRBV5-1 and TRBJ2-5, with 11 bases aligning to TRBD2. J gave up 5 bases and V 4 bases, and 10 bases lay outside the gene matches. This CDR3 is built from 16 residues. The germline CDR1 and CDR2 sequences are SGHRS and YFSETQ. CDR3: CASSKLSGRARETQYF. The CDR3 nucleotides are TGCGCCAGCAGCAAACTTAGCGGGAGGGCAAGGGAGACCCAGTACTTC.

The V gene is TRBV7-7, the J gene TRBJ1-1; tentative D call: TRBD1 (5 bases). Germline CDR1 and CDR2: SSHAT and FNYEAQ (reference sequence). The CDR3 is made up of 20 amino acids. V gave up 0 bases and J gave up 2 bases, with 25 bases separating them. In DNA form, the CDR3 reads TGTGCCAGCAGCTTAGCGACAGTGTACCATCAGGCCGTGGGTAACACTGAAGCTTTCTTT. Protein: CASSLATVYHQAVGNTEAFF.

This clone has a single count. The chain combines TRBV19 with TRBJ2-3; D might be TRBD1 (6 bases). V gave up 3 bases and J gave up 2 bases, with 12 bases separating them. The CDR3 length is 15 residues. Germline V CDR1 and CDR2: LNHDA, SQIVND (reference sequence). The CDR3, as DNA: TGTGCCAGTAGTATGGGTGGACAGTTCACAGATACGCAGTATTTT. Protein product: CASSMGGQFTDTQYF. The full variable domain, rest sourced from reference TRBV19 and TRBJ2-3, is DGGITQSPKYLFRKEGQNVTLSCEQNLNHDAMYWYRQDPGQGLRLIYYSQIVNDFQKGDIAEGYSVSREKKESFPLTVTSAQKNPTAFYLCASSMGGQFTDTQYFGPGTRLTVL.

The chain uses TRBV3-1 (or the pseudogene TRBV3-2) and TRBJ2-1, with TRBD2 as a possible D gene (5 bases). CDR3 length: 14 amino acids. The V end was cut by 3 bases, the J end by 10 bases, with 16 bases between. The germline CDR1 and CDR2 sequences are LGHDT and YNNKEL (reference sequence). The CDR3 nucleotides read TGTGCCAGCAGCCAGGCTGGCCCTTCGGGGGAGCAGTTCTTC. It yields the protein CASSQAGPSGEQFF.

This clone has a single count. This chain uses TRBV12-5 with TRBJ1-5; the D is unclear. The CDR3 contains 12 residues. In germline, CDR1 is LGHNT, CDR2 FRNRAP. Deletions cut 7 bases from V and 9 bases from J, with 13 bases between. In DNA, the CDR3 is TGTGCTAGTGTCCTCTTATCGGGGCCCCAGCATTTT. It yields the protein CASVLLSGPQHF.

This clone is a singleton in its sample. J is TRBJ2-7 and V is TRBV5-1; possibly TRBD2 for D (5 bases). Germline values: CDR1 SGHRS, CDR2 YFSETQ. This CDR3 has 14 amino acids. V was trimmed by 1 base and J by 3 bases, leaving 11 bases between them. The CDR3: CASSLNLEGYEQYF. The CDR3 DNA reads as TGCGCCAGCAGCTTGAACCTAGAGGGCTACGAGCAGTACTTC.

The V call is TRBV11-2, the J call TRBJ2-7; the D gene is possibly TRBD2 (5 bases). The V gene lost 5 bases and the J gene lost 7 bases, with 12 bases spanning the gap. The germline CDR1 and CDR2 sequences are SGHAT and FQNNGV. The CDR3 runs 12 residues. The CDR3 region is CASSRGPAEQYF. The DNA for the CDR3 is TGTGCCAGCAGCCGCGGGCCTGCTGAGCAGTACTTC. Full variable domain (outside the CDR3, taken from reference TRBV11-2 and TRBJ2-7): EAGVAQSPRYKIIEKRQSVAFWCNPISGHATLYWYQQILGQGPKLLIQFQNNGVVDDSQLPKDRFSAERLKGVDSTLKIQPAKLEDSAVYLCASSRGPAEQYFGPGTRLTVT.

This clone has only a few counts. This sequence joins TRBV7-2 and TRBJ1-3, with D tentatively TRBD1 (6 bases). Germline CDR1 and CDR2: SGHTA and FQGNSA. CDR3 length: 16 residues. V dropped 5 bases and J dropped 4 bases, with 18 bases sitting between them. The DNA for the CDR3 is TGTGCCAGCAGCCTACAGGGCAGTGGCTCGGGAAACACCATATATTTT. Protein: CASSLQGSGSGNTIYF.

The chain employs TRBV23-1 and TRBJ2-7, with D unclear. TRBV23-1 is treated as an ORF (open reading frame) with a function not yet certain. The ends were cut back, 0 bases at V and 0 bases at J, with 9 bases in the middle. The CDR3 consists of 15 residues. The CDR3 is CASSQSNSYSYEQYF. The CDR3 DNA reads as TGCGCCAGCAGTCAATCCAACAGCTACTCCTACGAGCAGTACTTC.

This chain joins TRBV29-1 and TRBJ2-7; 8 nucleotides align to TRBD2. J gave up 1 base and V 4 bases, and 6 bases lay outside the gene matches. There are 14 residues in the CDR3. Germline CDR1 reads SQVTM; CDR2 reads ANQGSEA. The CDR3 DNA follows: TGCAGCGTTGTATCGGGGGGGGGATCCTACGAGCAGTACTTC. Residues: CSVVSGGGSYEQYF.

The gene calls are TRBV28 and TRBJ1-4; 9 positions agree with TRBD1. V trimming: 5 bases; J trimming: 7 bases; junction bases outside the gene matches: 14. Germline values: CDR1 MDHEN, CDR2 SYDVKM. The CDR3 covers 17 residues. The chain's CDR3 is CASSLPGQGGWGEKLFF. The CDR3 DNA reads TGTGCCAGCAGTCTACCGGGACAGGGAGGATGGGGTGAAAAACTGTTTTTT.

The chain joins TRBV3-1 (or the pseudogene TRBV3-2) to TRBJ2-4; D gene ambiguous. V dropped 0 bases and J dropped 5 bases, with 8 bases sitting between them. There are 14 residues in the CDR3. CDR1 LGHDT and CDR2 YNNKEL come from the germline V gene (reference sequence). The CDR3 loop is CASSQEPRENIQYF. CDR3 DNA: TGTGCCAGCAGCCAAGAACCCCGAGAAAACATTCAGTACTTC.